Listed below are T cell receptor beta chains from one sample, sequenced in a study of T cells in Graves' hyperthyroidism and ophthalmopathy. A single record per CDR3 protein comes from TCRdb applying MiXCR to the multiplex PCR reads. The table includes about 270,000 distinct CDR3 sequences, roughly 15% detected once. Sequences were obtained from blood. The receptor source for this set is a woman aged 45-65 years with Graves' hyperthyroidism that later progressed to Graves' ophthalmopathy. Each CDR3 is given with its conserved first and last residue. The D gene is left open where the match is weak. Some rows mark clone size as missing; the rest say once, few, many or name a class of expanded clone.

CASRRLAGGGDTQYF	TGTGCCAGCAGAAGACTAGCGGGAGGGGGAGATACGCAGTATTTT	many	TRBV6-1	TRBJ2-3	TRBD2
CSARSGTLTYEQYF	TGCAGTGCTAGATCCGGGACCTTAACCTACGAGCAGTACTTC	few	TRBV20-1	TRBJ2-7	NA
CAISGSGQDDEKLFF	TGTGCCATCAGTGGCTCGGGACAGGACGATGAAAAACTGTTTTTT	few	TRBV10-3	TRBJ1-4	TRBD1
CASSSSIGEQYF	TGCGCCAGCAGCTCTAGCATCGGCGAGCAGTACTTC	many	TRBV5-1	TRBJ2-7	NA
CASSSSAGATQYF	TGTGCCAGCAGCTCCTCAGCCGGTGCGACCCAGTACTTC	NA	TRBV7-2	TRBJ2-5	NA
CASSSLSTGADWGNQPQHF	TGTGCCAGCAGCTCACTATCGACAGGGGCGGATTGGGGCAATCAGCCCCAGCATTTT	many	TRBV7-8	TRBJ1-5	TRBD1
CASSPWKTESSYEQYF	TGTGCCAGCTCACCATGGAAGACGGAGAGCTCCTACGAGCAGTACTTC	NA	TRBV18	TRBJ2-7	NA
CASSLLGFTDTQYF	TGTGCCAGCAGCTTATTAGGTTTCACAGATACGCAGTATTTT	many	TRBV7-8	TRBJ2-3	NA
CAGTEGQGNTEAFF	TGTGCCGGCACAGAGGGACAGGGGAACACTGAAGCTTTCTTT	few	TRBV18	TRBJ1-1	TRBD1
CASSLWRYSGNTIYF	TGTGCCAGCAGTTTATGGCGTTACTCTGGAAACACCATATATTTT	once	TRBV28	TRBJ1-3	NA
CASSLEESTYEQYF	TGCGCCAGCAGCCTTGAGGAGTCGACCTACGAGCAGTACTTC	many	TRBV5-1	TRBJ2-7	NA
CASSLLTRDSEKLFF	TGTGCCAGCAGCTTATTGACCCGGGACTCAGAAAAACTGTTTTTT	NA	TRBV5-6	TRBJ1-4	NA
CASSRGVNLRNTIYF	TGTGCCAGCAGTCGGGGGGTCAACCTTAGAAACACCATATATTTT	many	TRBV6-1	TRBJ1-3	NA
CASSLAQGSTDTQYF	TGCGCCAGCAGCTTGGCTCAGGGGAGCACAGATACGCAGTATTTT	many	TRBV5-1	TRBJ2-3	NA
CASSPLDRGTTYEQYF	TGTGCCAGCTCACCACTCGACAGGGGGACCACCTACGAGCAGTACTTC	many	TRBV18	TRBJ2-7	TRBD1
CASSPVLASFLLGEQYF	TGTGCCAGCAGCCCCGTACTAGCCTCTTTCCTCTTGGGCGAGCAGTACTTC	many	TRBV11-2	TRBJ2-7	NA
CASTEGGGGTKNIQYF	TGTGCCAGCACCGAGGGCGGGGGGGGTACCAAAAACATTCAGTACTTC	NA	TRBV2	TRBJ2-4	TRBD2
CASSLVSSGSTPEQFF	TGCGCCAGCAGCTTGGTGTCTAGCGGGAGCACACCTGAGCAGTTCTTC	NA	TRBV5-1	TRBJ2-1	TRBD2
CASSPTGKEYEQYF	TGTGCCAGCTCCCCAACAGGGAAGGAGTACGAGCAGTACTTC	many	TRBV6-1	TRBJ2-7	NA
CASSKALRQETQYF	TGTGCCAGTAGTAAGGCGTTACGCCAAGAGACCCAGTACTTC	few	TRBV19	TRBJ2-5	NA
CASHGADYGYTF	TGTGCCAGCCATGGGGCGGACTATGGCTACACCTTC	few	TRBV6-1	TRBJ1-2	NA
CASSFAGGDQPQHF	TGTGCCAGCAGTTTCGCCGGCGGGGATCAGCCCCAGCATTTT	many	TRBV6-1	TRBJ1-5	NA
CASSLDGVVEQYF	TGTGCCAGCAGTCTCGATGGGGTAGTAGAACAGTACTTC	few	TRBV6-1	TRBJ2-7	NA
CASSSTGQGLSVAFF	TGTGCCAGTAGTTCGACCGGACAGGGACTGTCAGTAGCTTTCTTT	NA	TRBV19	TRBJ1-1	TRBD1
CASSVGSDGYTF	TGTGCCAGCAGCGTTGGGTCTGATGGCTACACCTTC	NA	TRBV9	TRBJ1-2	NA
CASRGLAKADTQYF	TGTGCCAGCAGGGGACTAGCTAAGGCAGATACGCAGTATTTT	NA	TRBV6-1	TRBJ2-3	TRBD2
CASSGALGQGLSYGYTF	TGTGCCAGCAGTGGTGCATTGGGACAGGGCCTCTCCTATGGCTACACCTTC	many	TRBV2	TRBJ1-2	TRBD1
CASSVSGIDNEQFF	TGTGCCAGCAGCGTGAGTGGGATAGACAATGAGCAGTTCTTC	NA	TRBV9	TRBJ2-1	NA
CASSYGRQETQYF	TGTGCCAGCAGTTACGGGCGGCAAGAGACCCAGTACTTC	NA	TRBV6-2/TRBV6-3	TRBJ2-5	NA
CSAINWAGNSNQPQHF	TGCAGTGCCATAAACTGGGCGGGAAATAGCAATCAGCCCCAGCATTTT	few	TRBV20-1	TRBJ1-5	NA
CSARATGQAKDLYEQYF	TGCAGTGCTAGAGCAACGGGCCAGGCCAAGGACTTATACGAGCAGTACTTC	few	TRBV20-1	TRBJ2-7	NA
CSVGQRQNYGYTF	TGCAGCGTTGGACAAAGACAGAACTATGGCTACACCTTC	NA	TRBV29-1	TRBJ1-2	NA
CASSSPRITEAFF	TGTGCCAGCAGCTCCCCAAGAATAACTGAAGCTTTCTTT	many	TRBV7-9	TRBJ1-1	NA
CASTLGRQGVNEQYF	TGTGCCAGCACCCTGGGGAGGCAGGGGGTCAACGAGCAGTACTTC	many	TRBV2	TRBJ2-7	NA
CASSVNRGNTEAFF	TGTGCCAGTAGTGTGAACAGGGGGAACACTGAAGCTTTCTTT	few	TRBV19	TRBJ1-1	TRBD1
CASSPFPGTPYEQYF	TGTGCCAGCTCACCATTTCCGGGAACTCCCTACGAGCAGTACTTC	many	TRBV18	TRBJ2-7	NA
CSATRMGLHYNEQFF	TGCAGTGCTACCAGGATGGGACTGCATTACAATGAGCAGTTCTTC	many	TRBV20-1	TRBJ2-1	NA
CASSQDTYDRGSNTEAFF	TGCGCCAGCAGCCAAGACACCTACGACAGGGGCTCTAACACTGAAGCTTTCTTT	many	TRBV4-1	TRBJ1-1	TRBD1
CASSLSRTGTGNTIYF	TGTGCCAGCAGCTTATCGCGGACAGGCACAGGGAACACCATATATTTT	once	TRBV7-9	TRBJ1-3	TRBD1
CASSFGGVYYEQYF	TGTGCCAGCAGTTTCGGGGGGGTATACTACGAGCAGTACTTC	many	TRBV28	TRBJ2-7	TRBD2
CASSLSGSGGTDTQYF	TGTGCCAGCAGTTTATCCGGGAGCGGAGGCACAGATACGCAGTATTTT	many	TRBV27	TRBJ2-3	NA
CASSLFQANTEAFF	TGTGCCAGCAGTTTATTCCAGGCCAACACTGAAGCTTTCTTT	many	TRBV27	TRBJ1-1	NA
CASSEVVAGQETQYF	TGTGCCAGCAGTGAAGTGGTGGCGGGGCAAGAGACCCAGTACTTC	many	TRBV6-1	TRBJ2-5	NA
CSASTGAIGETQYF	TGCAGTGCTAGTACAGGGGCAATTGGGGAGACCCAGTACTTC	many	TRBV20-1	TRBJ2-5	TRBD1
CASRVRGWSSGYTF	TGTGCCAGCAGGGTCCGGGGTTGGTCGAGCGGCTACACCTTC	NA	TRBV6-1	TRBJ1-2	NA
CASSWDGGSYEQYF	TGTGCCAGCTCCTGGGACGGAGGATCCTACGAGCAGTACTTC	many	TRBV18	TRBJ2-7	NA
CAISELGQANTGELFF	TGTGCCATCAGTGAGTTAGGGCAGGCTAACACCGGGGAGCTGTTTTTT	many	TRBV10-3	TRBJ2-2	NA
CATSTTREGPGELFF	TGTGCCACCAGCACAACAAGGGAAGGCCCCGGGGAGCTGTTTTTT	NA	TRBV15	TRBJ2-2	NA
CASSIGSGLQETQYF	TGTGCCAGTAGTATAGGTAGCGGGTTACAAGAGACCCAGTACTTC	few	TRBV19	TRBJ2-5	TRBD2
CASSPGQGKSGANVLTF	TGTGCCAGCAGTCCGGGACAGGGAAAATCTGGGGCCAACGTCCTGACTTTC	many	TRBV12-3/TRBV12-4	TRBJ2-6	TRBD1
CASSSITEAFF	TGTGCCAGCTCCAGTATCACTGAAGCTTTCTTT	many	TRBV27	TRBJ1-1	NA
CATRKPAKGSYEQYF	TGTGCCACCAGAAAACCAGCCAAGGGTAGCTACGAGCAGTACTTC	many	TRBV15	TRBJ2-7	NA
CASSAVSRQWAFF	TGTGCCAGCAGTGCGGTGTCTCGGCAGTGGGCGTTCTTC	few	TRBV2	TRBJ2-1	NA
CASSVGGVDQGPYGYTF	TGTGCCAGCAGCGTAGGGGGCGTTGATCAGGGTCCCTATGGCTACACCTTC	many	TRBV9	TRBJ1-2	NA
CASSYAGVGNQPQHF	TGTGCCAGCAGTTACGCGGGGGTTGGAAATCAGCCCCAGCATTTT	NA	TRBV6-5	TRBJ1-5	NA
CASSLAVRAGDTQYF	TGCGCCAGCAGCTTGGCCGTCAGGGCCGGAGATACGCAGTATTTT	many	TRBV5-1	TRBJ2-3	NA
CAISDLGEGFVYGYTF	TGTGCCATCAGTGATCTTGGGGAAGGTTTTGTCTATGGCTACACCTTC	many	TRBV10-3	TRBJ1-2	NA
CASSLGTGSTGELFF	TGTGCCAGCAGCTTGGGGACAGGGAGCACCGGGGAGCTGTTTTTT	once	TRBV7-8	TRBJ2-2	TRBD1